This T cell receptor beta chain was found in a study of T cell repertoires in cytomegalovirus infection. The overall study: HLA-C-restricted CMV epitopes, recently identified, and well-studied HLA-B-restricted ones were used by the study. Indications came from public TCR beta signatures; they pointed to CMV infection and to a matching HLA type.

Study results and caveats: Dominating the ex vivo response were TCR beta clonotypes that were CMV-specific and HLA-C-restricted.

The CDR3 contains 14 residues. Trimming left V 0 bases short and J 4 bases short, with 10 bases between. Germline V gene sequence: CDR1 SGDLS, CDR2 YYNGEE. TCRdb recomputed calls from the reads with MiXCR, one row per CDR3 protein. This sample has fewer than 200,000 distinct CDR3 sequences, with about 20% found just once. About this clonotype itself: Its antigen is as yet unknown.

This clonotype was sampled from a human donor in good health (CMV status not recorded). Some clones in this sample may be carry-over from other donors' samples. Specimen: CD8+ T cells from cultured PBMCs, collected from culture after CMV antigen stimulation. The genes are TRBV9 and TRBJ1-2; no definite D call. This chain's CDR3 is CASSVGYGIYGYTF. The DNA of the CDR3 is TGTGCCAGCAGCGTAGGTTACGGGATCTATGGCTACACCTTC.